A single sample is the source of the 11 T cell receptor beta chains below, sequenced in a study of blood T cell repertoires in COVID-19. The table came from immunoSEQ multiplex PCR; TCRdb's copy has only in-frame clones and leaves some out. This repertoire shows about 170,000 clones, 70% to 80% found once; its top ten account for roughly 19%. Sequenced sample: PBMCs or T cells enriched from blood (not recorded which). The receptors stem from a woman in her seventies in a cohort exposed to, infected with or recovered from COVID-19 (not recorded which).

This clone was found once. This rearrangement joins TRBV28 to TRBJ1-4; D is possibly TRBD1 (6 bases). The CDR3 consists of 15 residues. Trimming removed 6 bases from V and 6 bases from J, with 17 bases in between. Germline CDR1 MDHEN, CDR2 SYDVKM. CDR3 residues: CASSLGGGAHEKLFF. CDR3 DNA: TGTGCCAGCAGCCTGGGCGGGGGGGCTCATGAAAAACTGTTTTTT.

V is TRBV5-1 and J is TRBJ2-6, with TRBD2 matching 7 bases. The CDR3 sequence is 17 residues long. The trim removed 6 bases at V and 0 bases at J, leaving 9 bases unmatched. Germline assignment: CDR1 SGHRS and CDR2 YFSETQ. CDR3 in amino acids: CASTGTTQVSGANVLTF. In nucleotides, the CDR3 is TGCGCCAGCACCGGGACTACACAAGTCTCTGGGGCCAACGTCCTGACTTTC.

The CDR3: CATSDLAARGETQYF. DNA for the CDR3: TGTGCCACCAGTGATTTAGCGGCACGGGGGGAGACCCAGTACTTC. The J gene is TRBJ2-5, the V gene TRBV24-1; TRBD2 might be the D (6 bases). CDR1 and CDR2 from the germline V gene are KGHDR and SFDVKD. The CDR3 has 15 residues. V lost 1 base and J 5 bases, leaving 13 bases between the germline ends.

This sequence joins TRBV4-1 and TRBJ2-1; 13 nucleotides agree with TRBD2. Trimming removed 4 bases from V and 7 bases from J; junction bases left unmatched: 19. CDR3 length equals 20 residues. Germline V CDR1 and CDR2: MGHRA, YSYEKL. The CDR3 DNA follows: TGCGCCAGCAGCCCTACTCTGCAGGGATGGACTAGCGGGAGAATTAATGAGCAGTTCTTC. Encoded protein: CASSPTLQGWTSGRINEQFF.

The rearrangement links TRBV2 to TRBJ2-3; 7 positions agree with TRBD1. This CDR3 contains 14 residues. The junction had 3 bases not matched to a gene; V was cut back by 4 bases and J by 2 bases. Germline-derived CDR1 and CDR2 are SNHLY and FYNNEI. DNA for the CDR3: TGTGCCAGCAGTGTCGGGACAGACACAGATACGCAGTATTTT. Amino acids: CASSVGTDTDTQYF.

The CDR3 loop is CASSIEGPPNQPQHF. DNA of the CDR3: TGTGCCAGTAGTATAGAGGGCCCGCCAAATCAGCCCCAGCATTTT. The chain is built from TRBV19 and TRBJ1-5, with no clear D. Germline V lookup: CDR1 LNHDA, CDR2 SQIVND (reference sequence). CDR3 length equals 15 residues. V lost 0 bases, J lost 4 bases, and 10 bases lay in between.

This clone has just a few counts. J is TRBJ1-1 and V is TRBV7-3; D not certain. Germline values: CDR1 SGHTA, CDR2 FQGTGA. The CDR3 has 14 residues. V was trimmed by 5 bases and J by 4 bases, leaving 14 bases between them. CDR3 residues: CASSPRGEGTEAFF. The CDR3 DNA follows: TGTGCCAGCAGCCCCCGTGGAGAGGGCACTGAAGCTTTCTTT.

This clone was found once. V usage is TRBV7-2 and J usage is TRBJ2-5, with a weak D call TRBD2 (6 bases). CDR1 and CDR2 (germline): SGHTA, FQGNSA. This CDR3 is 13 amino acids long. Trimming left V 2 bases short and J 9 bases short, with 13 bases between. The CDR3 nucleotides are TGTGCCAGCAGCTTAACACTAGCTCTGGCCCAGTACTTC. As protein: CASSLTLALAQYF.

Only one count was recorded for this clone. The CDR3 here is CASSPRQGAENEQFF. CDR3 in DNA: TGTGCCAGCTCACCACGACAGGGGGCCGAGAATGAGCAGTTCTTC. The J gene is TRBJ2-1, the V gene TRBV18, with 10 bases lining up with TRBD1. The CDR3 spans 15 residues. The ends lost 1 base at V and 7 bases at J; junction bases unmatched: 4. Germline CDR1 KGHSH, CDR2 LQKENI.

The V call is TRBV3-1 (or the pseudogene TRBV3-2), the J call TRBJ2-1, with D tentatively TRBD2 (5 bases). The CDR3 is 17 amino acids. The ends were cut back, 0 bases at V and 1 base at J, with 13 bases in the middle. Germline V gene sequence: CDR1 LGHDT, CDR2 YNNKEL (reference sequence). CDR3 DNA: TGTGCCAGCAGCCAAGATCACCCAGCGGTATCCTACAATGAGCAGTTCTTC. Translated, it gives CASSQDHPAVSYNEQFF.

The CDR3 reads CASSQEGGAGNQPQHF. DNA for the CDR3: TGCGCCAGCAGCCAAGAAGGGGGGGCGGGGAATCAGCCCCAGCATTTT. The V call is TRBV4-1, the J call TRBJ1-5; D is perhaps TRBD1 (6 bases). The CDR3 sequence is 16 residues long. Germline CDR1 MGHRA, CDR2 YSYEKL. Trimming removed 0 bases from V and 4 bases from J, with 13 bases in between.